The 16 T cell receptor beta chains reported below all come from one sample, sequenced in a study of T cells in localized non-small cell lung cancer. Using immunoSEQ multiplex PCR, the repertoire was profiled, and TCRdb retains in-frame clones only, with some absent. Found here are over 1,300 clones, 20% of them singletons; the top ten hold about 16%. Here the sequenced sample was lung tumor tissue, taken before any cancer treatment. Receptors were obtained from a male donor at least 60 years old with stage II squamous cell lung carcinoma.

The V call is TRBV11-3, the J call TRBJ2-3; D may be TRBD1 or TRBD2 (6 bases each). Per the germline V gene, CDR1 is SGHNT and CDR2 is YENEEA. This CDR3 has 15 amino acids. Trimming stripped 5 bases from V and 2 bases from J, with 14 bases between. CDR3 in DNA: TGTGCCAGCAGCCCGGCCGGGGGCTACACAGATACGCAGTATTTT. Residues: CASSPAGGYTDTQYF.

This clone is termed medium-sized. The rearrangement uses TRBV11-3 and TRBJ1-3; D not resolved. The V end was cut by 5 bases, the J end by 0 bases, with 11 bases between. Germline values: CDR1 SGHNT, CDR2 YENEEA. The CDR3 runs to 15 residues. CDR3 coding DNA: TGTGCCAGCAGCAATCAGGCCAACTCTGGAAACACCATATATTTT. It is translated as CASSNQANSGNTIYF.

The rearrangement uses TRBV29-1 and TRBJ1-1, with TRBD1 as a possible D gene (6 bases). Germline loops: CDR1 SQVTM, CDR2 ANQGSEA. This CDR3 is 12 amino acids long. V lost 7 bases and J 3 bases, leaving 12 bases between the germline ends. The CDR3 reads CSAEGGYTEAFF. In DNA form, the CDR3 reads TGCAGCGCTGAGGGGGGCTACACTGAAGCTTTCTTT.

The rearrangement uses TRBV11-3 and TRBJ2-5; TRBD2 aligns across 16 bases. Per the germline V gene, CDR1 is SGHNT and CDR2 is YENEEA. Losses at the gene ends were 4 bases for V and 5 bases for J; bases not matched to a gene: 4. The CDR3 spans 16 residues. The CDR3 loop reads CASSSGLAGGQETQYF. For the CDR3, the DNA is TGTGCCAGCAGCTCGGGACTAGCGGGGGGGCAGGAGACCCAGTACTTC.

The rearrangement uses TRBV28 and TRBJ1-2; TRBD1 might be the D (5 bases). This CDR3 contains 13 residues. V gave up 8 bases and J gave up 8 bases, with 18 bases separating them. In germline, CDR1 is MDHEN, CDR2 SYDVKM. The DNA for the CDR3 is TGTGCCAGCGGAATCGGGACCCAAGGAGGCTACACCTTC. It translates to CASGIGTQGGYTF.

The genes are TRBV6-8 and TRBJ1-3; tentative D call: TRBD1 (5 bases). Germline loops: CDR1 MNHGY, CDR2 SAAAGT. This CDR3 has 16 residues. Trimming left V 5 bases short and J 0 bases short, with 14 bases between. The CDR3 here is CASSPRRVFSGNTIYF. The CDR3 DNA is TGTGCCAGCAGTCCCCGCAGGGTTTTCTCTGGAAACACCATATATTTT.

This clone was seen more than once but under ten times. The chain combines TRBV6-8 with TRBJ1-2, with a weak D call TRBD1 (6 bases). CDR3 length equals 15 residues. The V end lost 4 bases, the J end lost 4 bases, and 16 bases lay between the germline ends. The germline V gene encodes CDR1 MNHGY and CDR2 SAAAGT. The CDR3 reads CASSSLGQFTYGYTF. CDR3 DNA: TGTGCCAGCAGTTCGTTAGGACAGTTTACCTATGGCTACACCTTC.

Only a few counts were recorded for this clone. The V gene is TRBV19, the J gene TRBJ1-5; D gene ambiguous. The V gene's germline CDR1 is LNHDA and CDR2 SQIVND (reference sequence). This CDR3 spans 15 amino acids. The V gene lost 1 base and the J gene lost 3 bases, with 10 bases spanning the gap. CDR3 sequence: CASSIGGELNQPQHF. The CDR3 DNA follows: TGTGCCAGTAGTATAGGCGGGGAACTCAATCAGCCCCAGCATTTT.

The chain combines TRBV18 with TRBJ2-3; D uncertain. The CDR3 extends over 15 amino acids. Germline CDR1 and CDR2: KGHSH and LQKENI. Trimming cost V 0 bases and J 2 bases, with 9 bases left between them. The CDR3 nucleotides read TGTGCCAGCTCACCACCGTCTACCTCCACAGATACGCAGTATTTT. Residues: CASSPPSTSTDTQYF.

This clone appeared once. The J gene is TRBJ1-2, the V gene TRBV30; D is uncertain. Germline loops: CDR1 GTSNPN, CDR2 SVGIG (reference sequence). The V end lost 1 base, the J end lost 8 bases, and 8 bases lay between the germline ends. This CDR3 spans 11 amino acids. As DNA, the CDR3 is TGTGCCTGGAGTGCCCAGATAGGCTACACCTTC. Protein product: CAWSAQIGYTF.

This clone rates as medium-sized (0.01 to 0.1%). This rearrangement joins TRBV6-8 to TRBJ1-5, with D possibly TRBD1 on 6 matching bases. Germline CDR1 and CDR2: MNHGY and SAAAGT. V gave up 6 bases and J gave up 1 base, with 13 bases separating them. This CDR3 has 15 residues. The CDR3 coding sequence is TGTGCCAGCAGGACTACAGGGAAAAGCAATCAGCCCCAGCATTTT. It is translated as CASRTTGKSNQPQHF.

Sample share makes this clone medium-sized. The chain joins TRBV11-3 to TRBJ1-2, with 12 bases lining up with TRBD1. Germline V gene lookup returns CDR1 SGHNT and CDR2 YENEEA. The CDR3 consists of 16 residues. V shed 5 bases, J shed 0 bases, and the junction held 4 bases outside the gene matches. CDR3 residues: CASSPGQGATNYGYTF. The CDR3 DNA sequence: TGTGCCAGCAGCCCGGGACAGGGGGCGACTAACTATGGCTACACCTTC.

The chain has TRBV29-1 and TRBJ2-2; possible D gene TRBD2, 6 bases. CDR1 and CDR2 from the germline V gene are SQVTM and ANQGSEA. The V end was cut by 4 bases, the J end by 5 bases, with 8 bases between. The CDR3 runs 12 residues. CDR3 residues: CSVGSGTGELFF. The CDR3 coding sequence is TGCAGCGTTGGCAGCGGGACCGGGGAGCTGTTTTTT.

This clone was seen a few times. This chain uses TRBV11-3 with TRBJ2-1; D may correspond to TRBD1 or TRBD2 (5 bases each). Trimming cost V 8 bases and J 7 bases, with 21 bases left between them. This CDR3 comprises 15 residues. Germline-derived CDR1 and CDR2 are SGHNT and YENEEA. In DNA, the CDR3 is TGTGCCAGCGGCCTGGGAAGGGGAGAAAGAAATGAGCAGTTCTTC. This sequence encodes CASGLGRGERNEQFF.

The chain employs TRBV6-1 and TRBJ1-1, with TRBD1 as a possible D gene (6 bases). Per germline, CDR1 MNHNS and CDR2 SASEGT. Trimming took off 0 bases at V and 8 bases at J, with 10 bases between the two ends. The CDR3 is 13 residues long. CDR3 in DNA: TGTGCCAGCAGTGAAGCGCGAGGGGGGGAAGCTTTCTTT. This gives the protein CASSEARGGEAFF.

The chain links TRBV5-1 to TRBJ1-1; D unresolved. Trimming removed 0 bases from V and 1 base from J, with 7 bases in between. CDR3 length: 14 residues. From germline, CDR1 is SGHRS and CDR2 YFSETQ. CDR3 sequence: CASSLGQENTEAFF. Here the CDR3 DNA reads TGCGCCAGCAGCTTGGGGCAGGAGAACACTGAAGCTTTCTTT. Combining the CDR3 with reference TRBV5-1 and TRBJ1-1 gives the whole variable domain KAGVTQTPRYLIKTRGQQVTLSCSPISGHRSVSWYQQTPGQGLQFLFEYFSETQRNKGNFPGRFSGRQFSNSRSEMNVSTLELGDSALYLCASSLGQENTEAFFGQGTRLTVV.